The 7 T cell receptor beta chains reported below all come from one sample, sequenced in a study of cytomegalovirus exposure and HLA in healthy donors. 60 Vbeta and 13 Jbeta primers were used in PCR. The protocol was immunoSEQ multiplex PCR, while the TCRdb copy is restricted to in-frame clones and leaves out a portion. The table includes some 100,000 clones, around 72% detected once. The sample consisted of PBMCs. Source of these receptors: a male donor in good health and CMV-seropositive.

V gene TRBV19 combines with J gene TRBJ2-3, with 7 nucleotides matching TRBD2. Looked up from germline, CDR1 is LNHDA and CDR2 is SQIVND (reference sequence). V gave up 10 bases and J gave up 6 bases; unmatched junction bases: 13. The CDR3 consists of 14 residues. The CDR3 sequence is CATSWLADTDTQYF. In DNA, the CDR3 is TGTGCCACCTCCTGGCTAGCGGATACCGATACGCAGTATTTT.

The CDR3 bases are TGCGCCAGCAGCTTCGGGGACATGAACACTGAAGCTTTCTTT. It encodes CASSFGDMNTEAFF. The V and J genes are TRBV5-1 and TRBJ1-1; the D gene is possibly TRBD1 (6 bases). Trimming shortened V by 2 bases and J by 0 bases, and 8 bases separated the two germline ends. The CDR3 has 14 residues. Germline CDR1 is SGHRS and CDR2 is YFSETQ.

The chain links TRBV27 to TRBJ2-7; 10 bases are a match to TRBD2. J was trimmed by 2 bases and V by 9 bases; bases with no gene match: 1. The CDR3 extends over 12 amino acids. The germline CDR1 and CDR2 sequences are MNHEY and SMNVEV (reference sequence). The DNA of the CDR3 is TGTGCCAGTGGGACTAGCGCCTACGAGCAGTACTTC. It is translated as CASGTSAYEQYF.

The chain uses TRBV30 and TRBJ2-3, with D tentatively TRBD1 (5 bases). Trimming removed 5 bases from V and 6 bases from J, with 12 bases in between. CDR3 length equals 12 residues. Germline V lookup: CDR1 GTSNPN, CDR2 SVGIG (reference sequence). The CDR3 DNA reads as TGTGCCTGGGAGAATTCAGGGGATACGCAGTATTTT. Its translation is CAWENSGDTQYF.

CDR3 in amino acids: CASSYSPGSSYEQYF. CDR3 in DNA: TGTGCCAGCAGTTACTCGCCCGGGTCCTCCTACGAGCAGTACTTC. The chain links TRBV6-5 to TRBJ2-7; D unresolved. Trimming cost V 0 bases and J 0 bases, with 9 bases left between them. CDR1 and CDR2 (germline): MNHEY, SVGAGI. The CDR3 is made up of 15 amino acids.

The rearrangement joins TRBV4-3 to TRBJ2-1; 11 bases match TRBD2. CDR1 LGHNA and CDR2 YSLEER come from the germline V gene. Trimming took 0 bases from V and 3 from J; bases not matched to a gene: 1. This CDR3 is built from 16 residues. The CDR3 DNA reads TGCGCCAGCAGCCAAGATCTAGCGGGGGGCTACAATGAGCAGTTCTTC. It codes for CASSQDLAGGYNEQFF.

This clone was detected only a few times. The chain combines TRBV11-3 with TRBJ2-3; the match to TRBD1 covers 9 bases. J was trimmed by 7 bases and V by 5 bases; bases with no gene match: 10. Germline CDR1 SGHNT, CDR2 YENEEA. The CDR3 extends over 15 amino acids. Here the CDR3 DNA reads TGTGCCAGCAGCGAACAGGGGGCTACGTCACATACGCAGTATTTT. Translating gives CASSEQGATSHTQYF.